This T cell receptor beta chain was recovered during a study of human T cells and chemical hapten exposure. About the research overall: 0.01% DPC was applied to the upper back in patch tests, which were read at 6 days.

Time point specified: patch test 3, about 24 weeks after DPC sensitization. The treatment is: therapeutic diphenylcyclopropenone sensitization with weekly scalp DPC. Overall study findings and caveats: Controls had significantly fewer large CDR3 similarity clusters than were formed by expanded TCRs.

This clonotype has a handful of counts. The antigen remains undetermined. TCRdb fed the RACE reads into MiXCR, producing one record per CDR3 protein. The data contain 150,000 to 200,000 distinct CDR3 sequences, approximately 24% of them seen just once; the ten biggest clones take up 2.5%. The sequence was obtained from a woman in her 40s with alopecia areata. Some clones in this sample may be carry-over from other donors' samples. The starting material was whole blood, obtained in connection with sensitization to the hapten diphenylcyclopropenone (DPC).

CDR3 DNA: TGTGCCAGCAGTCCCCCCGGTCCAGGTAGCCCCTATGGCTACACCTTC. Its translation is CASSPPGPGSPYGYTF. V is TRBV27 and J is TRBJ1-2; D is uncertain. CDR1 and CDR2 (germline): MNHEY, SMNVEV (reference sequence). Trimming shortened V by 5 bases and J by 4 bases, and 20 bases separated the two germline ends. This CDR3 is built from 16 residues.